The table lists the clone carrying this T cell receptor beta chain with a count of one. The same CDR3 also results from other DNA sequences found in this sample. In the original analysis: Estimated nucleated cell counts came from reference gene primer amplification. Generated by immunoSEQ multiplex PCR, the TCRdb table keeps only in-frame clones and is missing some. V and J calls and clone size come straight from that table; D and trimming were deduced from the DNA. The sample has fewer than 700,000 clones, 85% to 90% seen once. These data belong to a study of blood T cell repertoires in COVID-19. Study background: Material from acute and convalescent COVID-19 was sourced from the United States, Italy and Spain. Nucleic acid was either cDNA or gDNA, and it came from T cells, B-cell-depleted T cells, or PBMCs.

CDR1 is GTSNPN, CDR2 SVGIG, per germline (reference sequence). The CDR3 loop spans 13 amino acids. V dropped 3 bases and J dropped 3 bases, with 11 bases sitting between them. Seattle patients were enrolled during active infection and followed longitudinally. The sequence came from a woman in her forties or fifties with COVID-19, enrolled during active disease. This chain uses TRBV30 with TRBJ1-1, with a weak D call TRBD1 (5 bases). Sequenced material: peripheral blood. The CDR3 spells CAWSRTGDTEAFF. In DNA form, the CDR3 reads TGTGCCTGGAGCCGGACGGGGGACACTGAAGCTTTCTTT.